This paragraph covers one T cell receptor (beta chain) sequence. Its antigen is unknown. The data are from a study of cytomegalovirus exposure and HLA in healthy donors. Study findings and constraints: A further, later analysis showed that HLA-associated TCR beta chains (compared with equally common others) were more clonally expanded. With further analysis later on, most CMV-associated TCR beta chains appeared HLA-restricted. A later analysis by the authors found several of the most significant clusters apparently linked to common viral pathogens.

13 Jbeta primers and 60 Vbeta primers were used for the PCR. Repertoires were generated with immunoSEQ multiplex PCR, while TCRdb's copy carries only in-frame clones and drops some. The sample has roughly 260,000 clones, 84% seen once. The germline gives CDR1 SEHNR, CDR2 FQNEAQ (reference sequence). V lost 2 bases and J lost 7; bases outside the gene matches: 7. CDR3 length: 15 amino acids. Sequencing used PBMCs. V usage is TRBV7-9 and J usage is TRBJ1-4; 7 nucleotides agree with TRBD1. This receptor was taken from a woman aged 40 to 49 in good health and CMV-seropositive. CDR3 loop: CASSLYGTASEKLFF. Here the CDR3 DNA reads TGTGCCAGCAGCTTATATGGGACAGCCAGTGAAAAACTGTTTTTT.